This T cell receptor beta chain is drawn from a study of shared clonotypes between healthy human individuals. Study details: The people who gave samples were two women and a few men aged 18 to 49.

Germline V gene data show CDR1 as MNHNS and CDR2 as SASEGT. This CDR3 is 15 amino acids long. The V end was cut by 4 bases, the J end by 3 bases, with 16 bases between. Assay used: immunoSEQ multiplex PCR; TCRdb lists only in-frame clones, some missing. There are over 950,000 clones in the sample; 70% to 85% occur only once, and over 0.8% lies in the top ten. Donors comprised healthy HIV-negative adults lacking recent acute infections or vaccinations. The chain recombines TRBV6-1 with TRBJ2-7, with unresolved D. The sequenced sample was memory CD4+ T cells from PBMCs. As to subset: CD45RA-negative fraction. The clonotype originates from a man younger than 35 in good health. Some clones in this sample may be carry-over from other donors' samples. The CDR3 DNA is TGTGCCAGCAGTGCCTCGTCCTGGCGGAGCTACGAGCAGTACTTC. Protein: CASSASSWRSYEQYF.